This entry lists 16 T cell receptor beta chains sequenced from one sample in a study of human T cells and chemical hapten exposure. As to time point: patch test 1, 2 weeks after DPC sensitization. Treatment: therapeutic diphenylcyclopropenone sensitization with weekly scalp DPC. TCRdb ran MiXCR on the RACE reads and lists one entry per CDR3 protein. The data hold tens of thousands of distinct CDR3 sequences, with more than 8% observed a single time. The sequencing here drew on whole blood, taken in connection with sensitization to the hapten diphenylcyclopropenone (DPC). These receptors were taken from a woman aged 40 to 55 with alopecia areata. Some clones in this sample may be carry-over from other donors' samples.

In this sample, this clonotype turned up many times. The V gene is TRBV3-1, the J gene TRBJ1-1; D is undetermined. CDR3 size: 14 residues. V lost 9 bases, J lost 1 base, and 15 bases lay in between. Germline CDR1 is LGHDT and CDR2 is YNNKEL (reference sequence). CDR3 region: CASRNPSGNTEAFF. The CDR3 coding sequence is TGTGCCAGTAGAAACCCTTCAGGGAACACTGAAGCTTTCTTT.

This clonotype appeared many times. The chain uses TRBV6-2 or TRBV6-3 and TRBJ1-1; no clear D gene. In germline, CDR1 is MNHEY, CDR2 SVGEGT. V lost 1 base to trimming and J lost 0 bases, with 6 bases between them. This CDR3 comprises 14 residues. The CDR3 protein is CASSYWQLNTEAFF. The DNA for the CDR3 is TGTGCCAGCAGTTACTGGCAGCTGAACACTGAAGCTTTCTTT.

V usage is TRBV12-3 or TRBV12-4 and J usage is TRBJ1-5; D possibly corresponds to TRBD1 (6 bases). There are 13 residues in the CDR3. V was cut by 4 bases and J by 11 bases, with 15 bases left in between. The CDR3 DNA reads TGTGCCAGCAGTTGGCACAGGGCAGGGGCCCAGCATTTT. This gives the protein CASSWHRAGAQHF.

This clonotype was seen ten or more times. CDR3 DNA: TGCAGTGCTACCTCTGCCGATGAGCAGTTCTTC. Residues: CSATSADEQFF. The chain uses TRBV20-1 and TRBJ2-1; D gene uncertain. CDR1 and CDR2 (germline): DFQATT, SNEGSKA (reference sequence). The CDR3 runs to 11 residues. V was cut by 4 bases and J by 8 bases, with 9 bases left in between.

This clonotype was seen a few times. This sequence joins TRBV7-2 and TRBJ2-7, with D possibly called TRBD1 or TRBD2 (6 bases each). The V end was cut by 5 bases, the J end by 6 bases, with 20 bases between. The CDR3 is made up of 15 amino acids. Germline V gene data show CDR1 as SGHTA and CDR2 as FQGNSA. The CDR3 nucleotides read TGTGCCAGCAGCAGAGGGGGTGCAGGGGAGGTCGAGCAGTACTTC. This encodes CASSRGGAGEVEQYF.

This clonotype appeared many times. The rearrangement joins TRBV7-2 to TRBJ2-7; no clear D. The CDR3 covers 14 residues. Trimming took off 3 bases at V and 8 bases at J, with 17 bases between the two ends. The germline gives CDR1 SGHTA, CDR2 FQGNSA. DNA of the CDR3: TGTGCCAGCAGCTTTGGTCCGGCTTCTACGCAGCAGTACTTC. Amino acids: CASSFGPASTQQYF.

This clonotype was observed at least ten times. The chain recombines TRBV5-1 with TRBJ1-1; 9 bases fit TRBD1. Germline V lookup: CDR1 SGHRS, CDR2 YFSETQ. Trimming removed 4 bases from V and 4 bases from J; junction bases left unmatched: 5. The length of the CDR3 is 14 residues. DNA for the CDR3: TGCGCCAGCAGCCGACAGGGGGTGGCCACTGAAGCTTTCTTT. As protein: CASSRQGVATEAFF.

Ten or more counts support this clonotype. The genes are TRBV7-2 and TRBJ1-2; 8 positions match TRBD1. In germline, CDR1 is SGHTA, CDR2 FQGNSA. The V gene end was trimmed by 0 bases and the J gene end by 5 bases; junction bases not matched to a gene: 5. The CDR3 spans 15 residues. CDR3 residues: CASSLAAGGGYGYTF. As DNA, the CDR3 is TGTGCCAGCAGCTTAGCGGCAGGGGGCGGGTATGGCTACACCTTC.

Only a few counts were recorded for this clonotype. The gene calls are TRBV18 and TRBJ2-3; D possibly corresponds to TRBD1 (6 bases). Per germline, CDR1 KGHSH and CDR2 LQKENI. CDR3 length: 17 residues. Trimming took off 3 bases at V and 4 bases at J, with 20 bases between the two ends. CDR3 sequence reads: CASSPRQGRLNSDTQYF. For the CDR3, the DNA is TGTGCCAGCTCACCCAGGCAGGGGAGATTGAACTCAGATACGCAGTATTTT.

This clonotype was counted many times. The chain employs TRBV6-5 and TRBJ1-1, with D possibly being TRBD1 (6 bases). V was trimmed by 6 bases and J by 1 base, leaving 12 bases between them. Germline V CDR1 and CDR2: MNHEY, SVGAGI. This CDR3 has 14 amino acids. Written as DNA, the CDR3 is TGTGCCAGCAGCTACGGGGGCAGGAACACTGAAGCTTTCTTT. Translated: CASSYGGRNTEAFF.

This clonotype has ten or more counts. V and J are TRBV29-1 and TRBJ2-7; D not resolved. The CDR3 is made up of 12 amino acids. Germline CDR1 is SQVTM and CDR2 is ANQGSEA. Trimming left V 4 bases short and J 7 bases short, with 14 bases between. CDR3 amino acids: CSVVTTEGEQYF. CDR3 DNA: TGCAGCGTTGTGACGACCGAAGGGGAGCAGTACTTC.

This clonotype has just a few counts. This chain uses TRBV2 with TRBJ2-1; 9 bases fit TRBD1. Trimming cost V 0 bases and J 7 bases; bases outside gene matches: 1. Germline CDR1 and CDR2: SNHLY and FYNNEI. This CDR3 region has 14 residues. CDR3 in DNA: TGTGCCAGCAGTGAAGCTGGGACAGGGAATGAGCAGTTCTTC. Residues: CASSEAGTGNEQFF.

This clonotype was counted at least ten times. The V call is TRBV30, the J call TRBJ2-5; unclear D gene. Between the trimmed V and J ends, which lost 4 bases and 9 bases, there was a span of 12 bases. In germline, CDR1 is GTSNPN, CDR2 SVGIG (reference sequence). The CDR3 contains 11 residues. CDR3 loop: CAWTTVSAQYF. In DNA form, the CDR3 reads TGTGCCTGGACCACAGTCTCGGCCCAGTACTTC.

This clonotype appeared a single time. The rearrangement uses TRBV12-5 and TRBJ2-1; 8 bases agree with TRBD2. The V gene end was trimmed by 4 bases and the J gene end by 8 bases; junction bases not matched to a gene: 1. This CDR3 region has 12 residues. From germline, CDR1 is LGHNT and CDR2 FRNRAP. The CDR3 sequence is CASGSGGDEQFF. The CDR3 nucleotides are TGTGCTAGTGGTTCCGGGGGGGATGAGCAGTTCTTC.

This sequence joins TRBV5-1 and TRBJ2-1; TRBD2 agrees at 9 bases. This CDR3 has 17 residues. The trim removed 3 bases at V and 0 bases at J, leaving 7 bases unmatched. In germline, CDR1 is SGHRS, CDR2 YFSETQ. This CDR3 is CASSSLAGRSSYNEQFF. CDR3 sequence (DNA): TGCGCCAGCAGCTCGCTAGCGGGGCGGAGCTCCTACAATGAGCAGTTCTTC.

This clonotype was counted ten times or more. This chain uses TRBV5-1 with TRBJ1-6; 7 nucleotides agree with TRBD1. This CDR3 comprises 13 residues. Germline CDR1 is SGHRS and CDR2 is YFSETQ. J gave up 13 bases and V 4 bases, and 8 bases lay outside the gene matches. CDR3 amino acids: CASSPEQGSPLHF. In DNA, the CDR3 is TGCGCCAGCAGCCCAGAACAGGGGTCCCCCCTCCACTTT.